This is a list of T cell receptor beta chains from one sample in a study of shared clonotypes between healthy human individuals. Generated by immunoSEQ multiplex PCR, the TCRdb table keeps only in-frame clones and is missing some. This sample has millions of clones, with more than 85% found just once. Sequenced sample: naive CD8+ T cells from PBMCs. All receptors derive from a man aged 18 to 35 in good health. Some clones in this sample may be carry-over from other donors' samples. The CDR3 runs from the conserved cysteine through the conserved F or W. The order of the fields is D gene, V gene, J gene, clone size, CDR3 protein, CDR3 DNA. A D gene is named only where the DNA matches it firmly. Clone size is given for some rows only: seen once, a few or many times, or a class if the clone is expanded.

>NA|TRBV4-2|TRBJ1-2|NA
CASSQDEIAGANYGYTF
TGTGCCAGCAGCCAAGACGAAATCGCAGGGGCGAACTATGGCTACACCTTC
>NA|TRBV5-6|TRBJ1-4|NA
CASSLGTLHEKLFF
TGTGCCAGCAGCTTGGGGACGCTCCATGAAAAACTGTTTTTT
>NA|TRBV29-1|TRBJ2-5|NA
CSVEVVPAGETQYF
TGCAGCGTTGAAGTCGTCCCGGCGGGAGAGACCCAGTACTTC
>NA|TRBV19|TRBJ2-3|NA
CASSMGEGETDTQYF
TGTGCCAGTAGTATGGGGGAGGGGGAAACAGATACGCAGTATTTT
>NA|TRBV2|TRBJ1-1|NA
CASTASGAPTEAFF
TGTGCCAGCACGGCTTCAGGGGCCCCCACTGAAGCTTTCTTT
>NA|TRBV5-6|TRBJ2-1|NA
CASSPTGRTQFF
TGTGCCAGCAGCCCAACGGGGCGGACGCAGTTCTTC
>NA|TRBV6-6|TRBJ1-2|NA
CASSYPAGADDYGYTF
TGTGCCAGCAGTTACCCGGCTGGGGCAGACGACTATGGCTACACCTTC
>NA|TRBV9|TRBJ1-2|NA
CASSVAGRDWDGYTF
TGTGCCAGCAGCGTAGCTGGAAGGGACTGGGATGGCTACACCTTC
>TRBD2|TRBV27|TRBJ2-1|NA
CASSLLWASGSSYNEQFF
TGTGCCAGCAGTCTACTCTGGGCTAGCGGGAGCTCCTACAATGAGCAGTTCTTC
>TRBD1|TRBV27|TRBJ2-7|NA
CASASTGTGSHEQYF
TGTGCCAGCGCCTCAACCGGGACAGGGAGCCACGAGCAGTACTTC
>NA|TRBV10-3|TRBJ1-1|NA
CAISQTTEAFF
TGTGCCATCAGCCAGACGACTGAAGCTTTCTTT
>NA|TRBV7-9|TRBJ2-7|once
CASSRTGETYEQYF
TGTGCCAGCAGCAGAACCGGGGAAACCTACGAGCAGTACTTC
>NA|TRBV7-9|TRBJ2-3|NA
CASSQPSRLITQYF
TGTGCCAGCAGCCAACCCTCCAGGTTGATTACGCAGTATTTT
>NA|TRBV27|TRBJ1-5|NA
CASRPQGSNQPQHF
TGTGCCAGCCGACCCCAGGGTAGCAATCAGCCCCAGCATTTT
>NA|TRBV7-6|TRBJ1-1|NA
CASSLLQGLNTEAFF
TGTGCCAGCAGCTTACTTCAGGGCCTGAACACTGAAGCTTTCTTT
>NA|TRBV7-6|TRBJ1-2|NA
CASSSRGGPIHNYGYTF
TGTGCCAGCAGCTCACGTGGGGGGCCGATCCATAACTATGGCTACACCTTC
>TRBD2|TRBV13|TRBJ2-5|once
CASSIRLAGEETQYF
TGTGCCAGCAGCATAAGACTAGCGGGAGAAGAGACCCAGTACTTC
>TRBD2|TRBV7-6|TRBJ2-3|NA
CASSELAGTTDTQYF
TGTGCCAGCAGCGAACTAGCGGGAACGACTGATACGCAGTATTTT
>NA|TRBV28|TRBJ2-7|NA
CASTPSGQDEQYF
TGTGCCAGCACCCCGAGCGGGCAGGACGAGCAGTACTTC
>NA|TRBV28|TRBJ2-7|NA
CASSFEGSENYEQYF
TGTGCCAGCAGTTTCGAGGGTAGCGAAAACTACGAGCAGTACTTC
>NA|TRBV9|TRBJ2-7|NA
CASSVAPTQTYEQYF
TGTGCCAGCAGCGTAGCTCCGACCCAGACCTACGAGCAGTACTTC
>TRBD1|TRBV9|TRBJ1-2|NA
CASSHLGTGANYGYTF
TGTGCCAGCAGCCATCTAGGGACAGGGGCGAACTATGGCTACACCTTC
>NA|TRBV29-1|TRBJ1-1|NA
CSVEYGPEAFF
TGCAGCGTTGAATATGGCCCTGAAGCTTTCTTT
>TRBD1|TRBV19|TRBJ2-1|NA
CASSTHRGLGNEQFF
TGTGCCAGTAGTACCCACAGGGGGTTAGGTAATGAGCAGTTCTTC
>NA|TRBV29-1|TRBJ2-7|NA
CSVAPGISYEQYF
TGCAGCGTCGCGCCGGGAATTTCCTACGAGCAGTACTTC